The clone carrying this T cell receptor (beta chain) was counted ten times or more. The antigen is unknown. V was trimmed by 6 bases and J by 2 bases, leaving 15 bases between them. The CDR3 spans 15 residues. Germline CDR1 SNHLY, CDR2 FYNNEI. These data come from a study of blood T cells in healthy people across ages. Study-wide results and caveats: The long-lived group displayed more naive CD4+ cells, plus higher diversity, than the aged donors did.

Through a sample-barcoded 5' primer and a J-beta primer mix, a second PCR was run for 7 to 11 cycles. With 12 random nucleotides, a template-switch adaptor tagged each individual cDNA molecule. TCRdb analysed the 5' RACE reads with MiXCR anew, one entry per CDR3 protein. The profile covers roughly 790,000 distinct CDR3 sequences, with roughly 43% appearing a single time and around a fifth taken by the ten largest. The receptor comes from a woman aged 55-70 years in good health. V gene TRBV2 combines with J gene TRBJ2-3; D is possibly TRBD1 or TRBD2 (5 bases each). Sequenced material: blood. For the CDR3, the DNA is TGTGCCAGCAGGGTATTAGAGGGGTCCACAGATACGCAGTATTTT. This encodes CASRVLEGSTDTQYF.